This T cell receptor (beta chain) originates from a study of cytomegalovirus exposure and HLA in healthy donors. General study findings and limits: Reportedly, fewer N-insertions than the approximately 700-donor mean appeared in an Asian-associated ancestry cluster in a later analysis. Immune exposure was documented only through CMV serostatus.

Note on this clone: What it recognizes is unknown.

Per germline, CDR1 SGHRS and CDR2 YFSETQ. The CDR3 is 16 amino acids. Trimming took 1 base from V and 6 from J; bases not matched to a gene: 5. This PCR relied on a set of 60 Vbeta primers and 13 Jbeta primers. Data came from immunoSEQ multiplex PCR; TCRdb stores just in-frame clones and leaves some out. This sample's table reports 100,000 to 150,000 clones. The sample taken for sequencing was PBMCs. The genes are TRBV5-1 and TRBJ2-2; 11 bases map to TRBD1. The source of this sequence is a young man in good health and CMV-seronegative. The CDR3 sequence: CASSLSGQGASGELFF. The CDR3 bases are TGCGCCAGCAGCTTGTCAGGACAGGGGGCGTCCGGGGAGCTGTTTTTT.